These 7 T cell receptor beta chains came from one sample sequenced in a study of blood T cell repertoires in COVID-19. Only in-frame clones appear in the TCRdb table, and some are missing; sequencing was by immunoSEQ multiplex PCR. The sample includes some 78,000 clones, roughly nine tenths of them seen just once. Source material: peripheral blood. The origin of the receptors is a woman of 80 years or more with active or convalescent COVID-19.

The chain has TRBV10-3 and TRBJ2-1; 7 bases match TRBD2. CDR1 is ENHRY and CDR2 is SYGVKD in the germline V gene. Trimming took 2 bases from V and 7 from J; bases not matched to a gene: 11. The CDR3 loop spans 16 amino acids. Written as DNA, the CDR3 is TGTGCCATCAGTGAGGGAGGGAGGGGTAGACAAAATGAGCAGTTCTTC. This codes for CAISEGGRGRQNEQFF.

The CDR3 reads CASSRGGALEGMMFF. CDR3 bases: TGTGCCAGCAGCCGGGGGGGAGCCCTCGAGGGGATGATGTTTTTT. V usage is TRBV6-6 and J usage is TRBJ1-4; possibly TRBD1 for D (5 bases). The V gene lost 6 bases and the J gene lost 15 bases, with 26 bases spanning the gap. This CDR3 contains 15 residues. Germline CDR1 reads MNHNY; CDR2 reads SVGAGI (reference sequence).

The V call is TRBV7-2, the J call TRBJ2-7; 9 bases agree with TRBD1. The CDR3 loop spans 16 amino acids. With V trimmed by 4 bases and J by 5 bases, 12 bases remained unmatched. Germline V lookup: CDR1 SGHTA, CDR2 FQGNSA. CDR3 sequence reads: CASSYPGTGLINEQYF. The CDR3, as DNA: TGTGCCAGCAGCTACCCCGGGACAGGGCTTATCAACGAGCAGTACTTC.

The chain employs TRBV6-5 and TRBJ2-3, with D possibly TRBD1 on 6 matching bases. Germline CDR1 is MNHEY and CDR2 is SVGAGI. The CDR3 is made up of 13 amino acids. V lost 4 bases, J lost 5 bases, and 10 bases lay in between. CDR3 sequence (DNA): TGTGCCAGCAGTTCTTCCAGGGGAGATACGCAGTATTTT. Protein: CASSSSRGDTQYF.

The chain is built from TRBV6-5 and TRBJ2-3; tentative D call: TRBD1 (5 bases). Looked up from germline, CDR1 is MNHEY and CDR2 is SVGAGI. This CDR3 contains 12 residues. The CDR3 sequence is CVTEDTSDTQYF. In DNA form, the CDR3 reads TGTGTCACCGAGGACACATCAGATACGCAGTATTTT.

CDR3 sequence reads: CASSKQGAPYGYTF. CDR3 nucleotides: TGTGCCAGCAGTAAACAGGGGGCGCCTTATGGCTACACCTTC. The chain recombines TRBV2 with TRBJ1-2; 9 nucleotides match TRBD1. The CDR3 has 14 residues. Germline V gene data show CDR1 as SNHLY and CDR2 as FYNNEI. J lost 5 bases, V lost 5 bases, and 6 bases had no gene match.

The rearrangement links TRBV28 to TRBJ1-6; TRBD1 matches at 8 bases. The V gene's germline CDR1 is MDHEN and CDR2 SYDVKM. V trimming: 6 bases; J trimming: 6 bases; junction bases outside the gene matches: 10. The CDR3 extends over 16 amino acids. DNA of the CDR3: TGTGCCAGCAGCCAAGATACTGGACAGGGTAATTCACCCCTCCACTTT. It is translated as CASSQDTGQGNSPLHF.